Listed below are T cell receptor beta chains from one sample, sequenced in a study of beta chain features in type 1 diabetes. Sequenced by immunoSEQ multiplex PCR; TCRdb stores in-frame clones only, minus some. Here the sample spans about 260,000 clones, over 20% being singletons. The specimen was naive CD4+ T cells from blood. Receptor source: a woman aged 40 to 50 with type 1 diabetes. CDR3s include the opening cysteine and the closing phenylalanine or tryptophan. The D gene is left open where the match is weak. The size of a clone is reported for some rows only, either as once, few or many, or as a class for expanded clones.

TRBD2,NA,TRBV7-2,TRBJ2-1,TGTGCCAGCAGCTCCGGGACTAGCGGGGTGGACGAGCAGTTCTTC,CASSSGTSGVDEQFF
TRBD1,NA,TRBV29-1,TRBJ1-4,TGCAGCGTTTACGACAGGGCGAGAGAAAAACTGTTTTTT,CSVYDRAREKLFF
TRBD1,few,TRBV7-2,TRBJ1-2,TGTGCCAGCAGCAGACAGGGGACTAACTATGGCTACACCTTC,CASSRQGTNYGYTF
NA,NA,TRBV27,TRBJ1-3,TGTGCCAGCAAACCATCGGACAGCTCTGGAAACACCATATATTTT,CASKPSDSSGNTIYF
TRBD2,few,TRBV4-3,TRBJ2-1,TGCGCCAGCAGCCAAGGGGGTGGCGGGAGTAATGAGCAGTTCTTC,CASSQGGGGSNEQFF
NA,NA,TRBV7-9,TRBJ2-7,TGTGCCAAAAGAACGGGGTTCTACGAGCAGTACTTC,CAKRTGFYEQYF
TRBD1,few,TRBV7-9,TRBJ1-5,TGTGCCAGCAGCTTCGGGACAGGGGTAAATCAGCCCCAGCATTTT,CASSFGTGVNQPQHF
TRBD1,NA,TRBV29-1,TRBJ2-5,TGCAGCGTCGAAGGGGGCTCCGAGACCCAGTACTTC,CSVEGGSETQYF
TRBD1,NA,TRBV6-6,TRBJ2-1,TGTGCCAGCCTACAGGGGATTTCCTACAATGAGCAGTTCTTC,CASLQGISYNEQFF
TRBD2,once,TRBV7-3,TRBJ2-1,TGTGCCAGCAGCTTAAATCGCGGACTAGCGGAGCACAATGAGCAGTTCTTC,CASSLNRGLAEHNEQFF
NA,few,TRBV5-4,TRBJ1-1,TGTGCCAGCAGCTTCACGGGGGTTCTAAACACTGAAGCTTTCTTT,CASSFTGVLNTEAFF
TRBD2,few,TRBV5-1,TRBJ2-1,TGCGCCAGCGGACTAGCGGGATCTAATGAGCAGTTCTTC,CASGLAGSNEQFF
TRBD1,few,TRBV7-2,TRBJ1-3,TGTGCCAGCAGCTTCCCTGGACAGGGGGGAAACACCATATATTTT,CASSFPGQGGNTIYF
TRBD1,few,TRBV7-3,TRBJ2-3,TGTGCCAGCAGCTTGGGACAGGTCACAGATACGCAGTATTTT,CASSLGQVTDTQYF
NA,few,TRBV19,TRBJ2-7,TGTGCCAGTAACCCATCCCCGGGAGCCCACGAGCAGTACTTC,CASNPSPGAHEQYF
NA,NA,TRBV28,TRBJ2-7,TGTGCCAGCAGTTCTGGTTATCTTGGGAGCTCCTACGAGCAGTACTTC,CASSSGYLGSSYEQYF
NA,NA,TRBV14,TRBJ2-3,TGTGCCAGCAGCCAACTCGGGAAGACCACAGATACGCAGTATTTT,CASSQLGKTTDTQYF
TRBD2,NA,TRBV7-9,TRBJ2-7,TGTGCCAGCAGTGGTAGCGGGCACGAGCAGTACTTC,CASSGSGHEQYF
TRBD1,NA,TRBV30,TRBJ1-5,TGTGCCTGGACTGGACAGGTCAATCAGCCCCAGCATTTT,CAWTGQVNQPQHF
NA,few,TRBV29-1,TRBJ1-2,TGCAGCGTTGCGACAGATCCTAACTATGGCTACACCTTC,CSVATDPNYGYTF